This entry features one TCR beta chain sequence. This sample stems from a study of blood T cell repertoires in COVID-19. V was pared by 3 bases and J by 0 bases, with 15 bases between. Germline-derived CDR1 and CDR2 are SGHTA and FQGNSA. This CDR3 has 17 residues. Some clones are missing from TCRdb's copy, which holds only in-frame ones; the method was immunoSEQ multiplex PCR. The table lists hundreds of thousands of clones, around 84% of them singletons. The specimen was PBMCs or T cells enriched from blood (not recorded which). The clonotype comes from a man aged 35 to 55 who had recovered from COVID-19. The chain is built from TRBV7-2 and TRBJ2-1; D not certain. The CDR3 DNA sequence: TGTGCCAGCAGCTTCCCGACTGATTCGAACTCCTACAATGAGCAGTTCTTC. Encoded protein: CASSFPTDSNSYNEQFF.